This T cell receptor (beta chain) was identified during a study of cytomegalovirus exposure and HLA in healthy donors. Whole-study results and caveats: Altogether, some 170 TCR beta chains were recorded as cytomegalovirus-associated.

A word on this clone: Its antigen is not identified.

The V end lost 9 bases, the J end lost 5 bases, and 17 bases lay between the germline ends. The germline V gene encodes CDR1 MNHEY and CDR2 SVGAGI. The length of the CDR3 is 14 residues. Only in-frame clones appear in the TCRdb table, and some are missing; sequencing was by immunoSEQ multiplex PCR. This sample yields approximately 140,000 clones, of which around 87% are seen a single time; 7.5% to 9% belongs to the top ten. Sequenced material: PBMCs. This TCR was sampled from a man between 18 and 29 years old in good health and CMV-seropositive. The rearrangement uses TRBV6-5 and TRBJ2-1; a possible D gene is TRBD2 (5 bases). This chain's CDR3 is CASTQAERHNEQFF. As DNA, the CDR3 is TGTGCCAGTACCCAAGCGGAGCGACACAATGAGCAGTTCTTC.